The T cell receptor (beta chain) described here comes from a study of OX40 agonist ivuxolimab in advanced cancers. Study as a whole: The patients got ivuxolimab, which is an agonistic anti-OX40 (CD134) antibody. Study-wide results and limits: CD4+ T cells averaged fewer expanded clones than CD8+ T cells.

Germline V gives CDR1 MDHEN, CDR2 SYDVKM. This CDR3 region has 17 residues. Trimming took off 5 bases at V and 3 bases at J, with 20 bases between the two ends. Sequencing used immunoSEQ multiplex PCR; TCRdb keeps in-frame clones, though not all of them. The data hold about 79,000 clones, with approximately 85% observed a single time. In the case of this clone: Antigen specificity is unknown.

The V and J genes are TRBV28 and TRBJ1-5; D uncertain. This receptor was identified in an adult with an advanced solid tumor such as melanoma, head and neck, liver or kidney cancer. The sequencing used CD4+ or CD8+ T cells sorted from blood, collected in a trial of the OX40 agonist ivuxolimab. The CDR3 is CASSAARRDNYNQPQHF. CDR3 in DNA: TGTGCCAGCAGTGCGGCCAGGCGGGATAACTACAATCAGCCCCAGCATTTT.